These 27 T cell receptor beta chains share one sample of origin, sequenced in a study of cytomegalovirus exposure and HLA in healthy donors. Primers for the PCR totalled 60 Vbeta and 13 Jbeta. Assay used: immunoSEQ multiplex PCR; TCRdb lists only in-frame clones, some missing. The sample lists some 150,000 clones; approximately 79% were seen once. The sequenced sample was PBMCs. The receptors were sampled from a male donor in good health and CMV-seronegative.

This sequence joins TRBV6-6 and TRBJ1-3; weak D call: TRBD1 (6 bases). The germline V and J ends were trimmed by 6 bases and 4 bases, with 16 bases remaining between them. CDR3 length: 15 residues. The germline V gene encodes CDR1 MNHNY and CDR2 SVGAGI (reference sequence). The CDR3 DNA sequence: TGTGCCAGCAGCCCGGGGGAGGGGACAGGAAACACCATATATTTT. It is translated as CASSPGEGTGNTIYF.

The chain joins TRBV6-1 to TRBJ1-2; 9 bases fit TRBD1. Per the germline V gene, CDR1 is MNHNS and CDR2 is SASEGT. The CDR3 runs to 14 residues. V gave up 4 bases and J gave up 8 bases; unmatched junction bases: 8. The DNA of the CDR3 is TGTGCCAGCAGTGTCCGGGACAGGGTTCGGGGCTACACCTTC. This gives the protein CASSVRDRVRGYTF.

V is TRBV7-9 and J is TRBJ1-1; TRBD1 matches at 9 bases. The CDR3 contains 15 residues. Unmatched junction bases numbered 4, after V lost 4 bases and J lost 1 base. Germline CDR1 SEHNR, CDR2 FQNEAQ (reference sequence). The CDR3 bases are TGTGCCAGCAGCTCATCGACAGGGGGGAACACTGAAGCTTTCTTT. As protein: CASSSSTGGNTEAFF.

This clone was counted between two and nine times. This chain links TRBV5-1 with TRBJ1-1; the D gene is possibly TRBD1 (5 bases). Trimming stripped 3 bases from V and 1 base from J, with 7 bases between. The length of the CDR3 is 13 residues. Germline V gives CDR1 SGHRS, CDR2 YFSETQ. The CDR3: CASSSGENTEAFF. CDR3 sequence (DNA): TGCGCCAGCAGCTCGGGGGAGAACACTGAAGCTTTCTTT.

The gene calls are TRBV5-6 and TRBJ1-2; D possibly corresponds to TRBD1 (6 bases). V was clipped by 4 bases and J by 7 bases, with 14 bases between them. The germline V gene has CDR1 SGHDT and CDR2 YYEEEE. The CDR3 contains 13 residues. CDR3 nucleotide sequence: TGTGCCAGCAGCCTTACAGGGTCTGGTGGCTACACCTTC. This encodes CASSLTGSGGYTF.

This clone came up once. The genes are TRBV18 and TRBJ1-1, with D tentatively TRBD1 (5 bases). The CDR3 length is 16 residues. Germline V lookup: CDR1 KGHSH, CDR2 LQKENI. V lost 1 base and J 0 bases, leaving 12 bases between the germline ends. The CDR3 sequence: CASSPQRRAMNTEAFF. In DNA, the CDR3 is TGTGCCAGCTCACCACAGCGCAGGGCAATGAACACTGAAGCTTTCTTT.

In this sample, this clone turned up once. V and J are TRBV19 and TRBJ2-1; 7 nucleotides agree with TRBD1. Germline assignment: CDR1 LNHDA and CDR2 SQIVND (reference sequence). CDR3 length equals 14 residues. Trimming took 6 bases from V and 12 from J; bases not matched to a gene: 14. CDR3 coding DNA: TGTGCCAGTAGCCCAACGGGACAGCTATTCGGGCAGTTCTTC. Translating it yields CASSPTGQLFGQFF.

The rearrangement links TRBV27 to TRBJ1-1; D perhaps matches TRBD1 (5 bases). Germline V gene sequence: CDR1 MNHEY, CDR2 SMNVEV (reference sequence). The CDR3 runs to 13 residues. V was trimmed by 5 bases and J by 4 bases, leaving 11 bases between them. CDR3 in DNA: TGTGCCAGCAGTCCGCAGGGTGGCACTGAAGCTTTCTTT. Residues: CASSPQGGTEAFF.

In DNA form, the CDR3 reads TGTGCCAGCAGCGTAGGGACAGGGAATCAGCCCCAGCATTTT. Translated, it gives CASSVGTGNQPQHF. The J gene is TRBJ1-5, the V gene TRBV9; TRBD1 aligns across 8 bases. The CDR3 runs to 14 residues. Germline lookup yields CDR1 SGDLS and CDR2 YYNGEE. Trimming took 0 bases from V and 4 from J; bases not matched to a gene: 0.

This sequence joins TRBV2 and TRBJ2-2, with D unclear. V gave up 7 bases and J gave up 0 bases, with 12 bases separating them. CDR1 SNHLY and CDR2 FYNNEI come from the germline V gene. The CDR3 spans 15 residues. CDR3 in DNA: TGTGCCAGCACGGCCCAGGCAACGAACACCGGGGAGCTGTTTTTT. This codes for CASTAQATNTGELFF.

The chain recombines TRBV5-1 with TRBJ1-3, with no clear D. The V gene's germline CDR1 is SGHRS and CDR2 YFSETQ. The CDR3 is 17 amino acids. V was trimmed by 0 bases and J by 0 bases, leaving 13 bases between them. The CDR3 DNA follows: TGCGCCAGCAGCTTGGCCGGGGTAGAGAGCTCTGGAAACACCATATATTTT. This encodes CASSLAGVESSGNTIYF.

The chain recombines TRBV15 with TRBJ1-1; 7 positions match TRBD1. Germline V gene sequence: CDR1 LNHNV, CDR2 YYDKDF (reference sequence). J lost 7 bases, V lost 4 bases, and 9 bases had no gene match. This CDR3 contains 14 residues. Written as DNA, the CDR3 is TGTGCCACCAGCATAGAACAGGGGTCCTTTGAAGCTTTCTTT. Translating gives CATSIEQGSFEAFF.

This clone occurred a few times. CDR3 nucleotides: TGCGCCAGCAGCCACGAGTTTAACTACGAGCAGTACTTC. Its translation is CASSHEFNYEQYF. This chain uses TRBV5-1 with TRBJ2-7; D gene uncertain. Germline V gene lookup returns CDR1 SGHRS and CDR2 YFSETQ. The V end lost 4 bases, the J end lost 3 bases, and 11 bases lay between the germline ends. This CDR3 comprises 13 residues.

The V call is TRBV6-5, the J call TRBJ1-6; 9 bases match TRBD1. CDR1 and CDR2 (germline): MNHEY, SVGAGI. Losses at the gene ends were 6 bases for V and 6 bases for J; bases not matched to a gene: 3. CDR3 length: 14 amino acids. The CDR3 bases are TGTGCCAGCAGGGGACAGGGACGTAATTCACCCCTCCACTTT. Translating it yields CASRGQGRNSPLHF.

CDR3 loop: CASSWDRETYEQYF. The CDR3, as DNA: TGCGCCAGCAGCTGGGACAGGGAGACCTACGAGCAGTACTTC. V is TRBV10-2 and J is TRBJ2-7, with 9 bases that match TRBD1. This CDR3 has 14 residues. The junction had 5 bases not matched to a gene; V was cut back by 6 bases and J by 2 bases. CDR1 WSHSY and CDR2 SAAADI come from the germline V gene.

V usage is TRBV7-2 and J usage is TRBJ2-1, with 8 bases identical to TRBD1. The germline gives CDR1 SGHTA, CDR2 FQGNSA. This CDR3 spans 16 amino acids. Trimming removed 0 bases from V and 0 bases from J; junction bases left unmatched: 1. For the CDR3, the DNA is TGTGCCAGCAGCTTAGCGACAGGGGTCTCCTACAATGAGCAGTTCTTC. It yields the protein CASSLATGVSYNEQFF.

The chain joins TRBV14 to TRBJ2-5; 11 bases are a match to TRBD1. The CDR3 spans 16 residues. The ends lost 0 bases at V and 3 bases at J; junction bases unmatched: 3. Germline V CDR1 and CDR2: SGHDN, FVKESK. The CDR3 DNA reads TGTGCCAGCAGCCAAGATTTGGGACAGGGGGAAGAGACCCAGTACTTC. It yields the protein CASSQDLGQGEETQYF.

V gene TRBV7-6 combines with J gene TRBJ2-1; 10 bases are a match to TRBD2. The junction had 8 bases not matched to a gene; V was cut back by 5 bases and J by 7 bases. Looked up from germline, CDR1 is SGHVS and CDR2 is FNYEAQ. This CDR3 comprises 15 residues. In DNA form, the CDR3 reads TGTGCCAGCAGCCTGAGCGGGAGGGCCGCGAATGAGCAGTTCTTC. Protein: CASSLSGRAANEQFF. Full variable domain (outside the CDR3, taken from reference TRBV7-6 and TRBJ2-1): GAGVSQSPRYKVTKRGQDVALRCDPISGHVSLYWYRQALGQGPEFLTYFNYEAQQDKSGLPNDRFSAERPEGSISTLTIQRTEQRDSAMYRCASSLSGRAANEQFFGPGTRLTVL.

The chain employs TRBV5-1 and TRBJ2-3, with 8 positions matching TRBD2. CDR3 length equals 15 residues. Trimming cost V 7 bases and J 3 bases; bases outside gene matches: 10. Germline loops: CDR1 SGHRS, CDR2 YFSETQ. CDR3 protein: CASSSGAGGTDTQYF. The CDR3 DNA reads as TGCGCCAGCTCCTCCGGTGCGGGGGGAACAGATACGCAGTATTTT.

J is TRBJ2-2 and V is TRBV30; D perhaps matches TRBD2 (5 bases). CDR3 length equals 13 residues. Germline assignment: CDR1 GTSNPN and CDR2 SVGIG (reference sequence). Trimming removed 0 bases from V and 7 bases from J, with 9 bases in between. The CDR3 sequence is CAWSVLRGGELFF. The CDR3 coding sequence is TGTGCCTGGAGTGTACTACGGGGCGGGGAGCTGTTTTTT.

The gene calls are TRBV5-1 and TRBJ1-2; weak D call: TRBD1 (5 bases). The length of the CDR3 is 14 residues. V was cut by 0 bases and J by 8 bases, with 14 bases left in between. Germline V CDR1 and CDR2: SGHRS, YFSETQ. CDR3 sequence (DNA): TGCGCCAGCAGCTTGGGTTGGGACGGGGGAGGCTACACCTTC. This sequence encodes CASSLGWDGGGYTF. Supplemented by reference TRBV5-1 and TRBJ1-2, the full variable domain reads KAGVTQTPRYLIKTRGQQVTLSCSPISGHRSVSWYQQTPGQGLQFLFEYFSETQRNKGNFPGRFSGRQFSNSRSEMNVSTLELGDSALYLCASSLGWDGGGYTFGSGTRLTVV.

The V and J genes are TRBV29-1 and TRBJ2-1; no reliable D call. V lost 7 bases and J 2 bases, leaving 12 bases between the germline ends. CDR3 length: 13 residues. CDR1 is SQVTM, CDR2 ANQGSEA, per germline. The CDR3 loop is CSGCRVAYNEQFF. CDR3 DNA sequence: TGCAGCGGGTGCCGGGTAGCCTACAATGAGCAGTTCTTC.

The chain joins TRBV30 to TRBJ1-1; D is ambiguous. The CDR3 has 13 residues. Germline CDR1 is GTSNPN and CDR2 is SVGIG (reference sequence). V was pared by 2 bases and J by 0 bases, with 7 bases between. CDR3 nucleotides: TGTGCCTGGAGTCGCACAATGAACACTGAAGCTTTCTTT. Translation gives CAWSRTMNTEAFF. Full variable domain (remainder filled in from reference TRBV30 and TRBJ1-1): SQTIHQWPATLVQPVGSPLSLECTVEGTSNPNLYWYRQAAGRGLQLLFYSVGIGQISSEVPQNLSASRPQDRQFILSSKKLLLSDSGFYLCAWSRTMNTEAFFGQGTRLTVV.

The V call is TRBV15, the J call TRBJ2-5, with D perhaps matching TRBD1 (6 bases). The CDR3 is 14 residues long. Germline V gene data show CDR1 as LNHNV and CDR2 as YYDKDF (reference sequence). The V end lost 0 bases, the J end lost 4 bases, and 9 bases lay between the germline ends. The chain's CDR3 is CATSRDQGRETQYF. In DNA form, the CDR3 reads TGTGCCACCAGCAGAGACCAGGGGCGAGAGACCCAGTACTTC.

The chain carries TRBV29-1 and TRBJ1-6; the match to TRBD1 covers 7 bases. The CDR3 covers 14 residues. Germline lookup yields CDR1 SQVTM and CDR2 ANQGSEA. Trimming at V came to 7 bases and at J to 10 bases, leaving 13 bases not matched to a gene. The CDR3 sequence: CSASGTDNLSPLHF. Written as DNA, the CDR3 is TGCAGCGCTTCGGGGACAGACAACTTATCACCCCTCCACTTT. Based on the CDR3 plus reference TRBV29-1 and TRBJ1-6, the full variable domain is SAVISQKPSRDICQRGTSLTIQCQVDSQVTMMFWYRQQPGQSLTLIATANQGSEATYESGFVIDKFPISRPNLTFSTLTVSNMSPEDSSIYLCSASGTDNLSPLHFGNGTRLTVT.

The chain carries TRBV11-3 and TRBJ1-4; D is unclear. CDR1 SGHNT and CDR2 YENEEA come from the germline V gene. The CDR3 extends over 16 amino acids. V lost 1 base to trimming and J lost 0 bases, with 9 bases between them. The CDR3 DNA is TGTGCCAGCAGCTTAGGACATTTAGCAACTAATGAAAAACTGTTTTTT. Translated: CASSLGHLATNEKLFF.

The chain has TRBV30 and TRBJ1-3, with TRBD1 matching over 8 bases. J was trimmed by 2 bases and V by 6 bases; bases with no gene match: 9. This CDR3 is 15 amino acids long. Germline V gives CDR1 GTSNPN, CDR2 SVGIG (reference sequence). This chain's CDR3 is CACDRGGLAGNTIYF. DNA for the CDR3: TGTGCCTGCGACAGGGGTGGGTTAGCTGGAAACACCATATATTTT. Using reference TRBV30 and TRBJ1-3 for the parts outside the CDR3, the full variable domain is SQTIHQWPATLVQPVGSPLSLECTVEGTSNPNLYWYRQAAGRGLQLLFYSVGIGQISSEVPQNLSASRPQDRQFILSSKKLLLSDSGFYLCACDRGGLAGNTIYFGEGSWLTVV.